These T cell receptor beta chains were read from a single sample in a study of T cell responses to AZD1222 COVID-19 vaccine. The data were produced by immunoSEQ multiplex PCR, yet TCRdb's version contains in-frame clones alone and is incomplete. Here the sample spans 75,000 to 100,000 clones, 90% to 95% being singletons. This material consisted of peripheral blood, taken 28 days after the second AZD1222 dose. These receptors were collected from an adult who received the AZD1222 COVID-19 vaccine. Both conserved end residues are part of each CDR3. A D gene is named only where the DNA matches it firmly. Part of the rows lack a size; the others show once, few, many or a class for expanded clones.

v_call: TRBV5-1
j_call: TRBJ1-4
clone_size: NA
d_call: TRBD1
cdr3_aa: CASSLVQGTNEKLFF
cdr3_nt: TGCGCCAGCAGCTTGGTACAGGGGACTAATGAAAAACTGTTTTTT

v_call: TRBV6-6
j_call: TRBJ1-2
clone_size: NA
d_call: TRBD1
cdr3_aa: CASREGASNYGYTF
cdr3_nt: TGTGCCAGCAGAGAGGGGGCATCTAACTATGGCTACACCTTC

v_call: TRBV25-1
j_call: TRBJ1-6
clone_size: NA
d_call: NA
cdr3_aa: CASSAPPGLNGYNSPLHF
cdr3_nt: TGTGCCAGCAGTGCCCCCCCAGGGTTGAATGGGTATAATTCACCCCTCCACTTT

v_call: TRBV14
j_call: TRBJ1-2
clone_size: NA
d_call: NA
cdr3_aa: CASSPYSRGHDGYTF
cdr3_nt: TGTGCCAGCAGCCCGTATTCGAGGGGACACGATGGCTACACCTTC

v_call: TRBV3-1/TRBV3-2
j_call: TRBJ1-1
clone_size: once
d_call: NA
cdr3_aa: CASSQDVRVTEAFF
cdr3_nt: TGTGCCAGCAGCCAAGATGTTCGTGTGACTGAAGCTTTCTTT

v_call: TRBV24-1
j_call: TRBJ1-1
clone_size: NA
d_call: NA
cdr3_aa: CATSDPVKDGTEAFF
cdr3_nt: TGTGCCACCAGTGATCCCGTTAAGGACGGTACTGAAGCTTTCTTT

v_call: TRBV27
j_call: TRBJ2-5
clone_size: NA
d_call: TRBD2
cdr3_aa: CASRGLAGGETQYF
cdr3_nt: TGTGCCAGCAGGGGACTAGCGGGGGGTGAGACCCAGTACTTC

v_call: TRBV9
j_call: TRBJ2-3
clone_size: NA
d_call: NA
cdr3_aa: CASSVAGGADTQYF
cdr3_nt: TGTGCCAGCAGCGTAGCCGGGGGCGCAGATACGCAGTATTTT

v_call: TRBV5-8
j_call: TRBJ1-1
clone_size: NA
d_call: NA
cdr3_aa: CASSLGRPEAFF
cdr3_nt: TGTGCCAGCAGCTTGGGTAGGCCTGAAGCTTTCTTT

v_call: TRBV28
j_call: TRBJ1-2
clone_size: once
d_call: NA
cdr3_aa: CASVQGYGYTF
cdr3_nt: TGTGCCAGCGTCCAGGGCTATGGCTACACCTTC

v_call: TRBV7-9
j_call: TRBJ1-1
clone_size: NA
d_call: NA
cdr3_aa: CASSLVFPEAFF
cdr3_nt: TGTGCCAGCAGCTTAGTTTTCCCTGAAGCTTTCTTT

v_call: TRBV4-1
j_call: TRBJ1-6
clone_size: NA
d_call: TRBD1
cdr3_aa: CASSQDGTAVGTLHF
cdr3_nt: TGCGCCAGCAGCCAAGACGGGACAGCCGTTGGGACCCTCCACTTT

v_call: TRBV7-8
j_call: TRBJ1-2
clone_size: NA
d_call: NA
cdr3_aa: CASSLTDYGYTF
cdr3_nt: TGTGCCAGCAGCTTAACAGATTATGGCTACACCTTC

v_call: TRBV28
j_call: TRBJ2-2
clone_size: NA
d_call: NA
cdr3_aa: CASSLAGAGTGELFF
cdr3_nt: TGTGCCAGCAGTTTAGCAGGGGCTGGGACCGGGGAGCTGTTTTTT

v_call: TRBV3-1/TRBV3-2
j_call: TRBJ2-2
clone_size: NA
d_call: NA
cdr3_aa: CASSQTGELFF
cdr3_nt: TGTGCCAGCAGCCAAACCGGGGAGCTGTTTTTT

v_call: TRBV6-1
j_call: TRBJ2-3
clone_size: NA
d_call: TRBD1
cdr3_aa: CASSEAARQGGPDTQYF
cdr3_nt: TGTGCCAGCAGTGAAGCTGCCCGACAGGGCGGCCCAGATACGCAGTATTTT

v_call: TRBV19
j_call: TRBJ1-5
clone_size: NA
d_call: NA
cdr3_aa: CASSIDRASNQPQHF
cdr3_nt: TGTGCCAGTAGTATAGACAGGGCAAGCAATCAGCCCCAGCATTTT

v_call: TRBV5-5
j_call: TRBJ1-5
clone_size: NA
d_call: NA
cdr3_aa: CASSWWAGNDNQPQHF
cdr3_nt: TGTGCCAGCAGCTGGTGGGCAGGGAACGACAATCAGCCCCAGCATTTT

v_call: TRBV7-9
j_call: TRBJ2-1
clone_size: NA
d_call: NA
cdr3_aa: CASSFGGLYEQFF
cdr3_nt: TGTGCCAGCAGCTTCGGCGGGCTTTATGAGCAGTTCTTC